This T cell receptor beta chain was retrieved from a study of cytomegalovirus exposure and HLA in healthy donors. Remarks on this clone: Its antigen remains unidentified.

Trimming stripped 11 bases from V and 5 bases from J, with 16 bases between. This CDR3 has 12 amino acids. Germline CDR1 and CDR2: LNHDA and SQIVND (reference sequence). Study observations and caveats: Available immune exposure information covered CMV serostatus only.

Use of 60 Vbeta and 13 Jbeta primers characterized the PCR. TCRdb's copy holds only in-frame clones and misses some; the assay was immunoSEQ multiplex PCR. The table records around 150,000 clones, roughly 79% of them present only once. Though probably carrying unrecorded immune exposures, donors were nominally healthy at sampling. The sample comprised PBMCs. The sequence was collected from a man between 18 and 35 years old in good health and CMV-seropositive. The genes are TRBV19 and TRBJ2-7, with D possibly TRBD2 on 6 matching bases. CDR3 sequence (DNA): TGTGCCGCGGGACGGAGGGGCCACGAGCAGTACTTC. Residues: CAAGRRGHEQYF.